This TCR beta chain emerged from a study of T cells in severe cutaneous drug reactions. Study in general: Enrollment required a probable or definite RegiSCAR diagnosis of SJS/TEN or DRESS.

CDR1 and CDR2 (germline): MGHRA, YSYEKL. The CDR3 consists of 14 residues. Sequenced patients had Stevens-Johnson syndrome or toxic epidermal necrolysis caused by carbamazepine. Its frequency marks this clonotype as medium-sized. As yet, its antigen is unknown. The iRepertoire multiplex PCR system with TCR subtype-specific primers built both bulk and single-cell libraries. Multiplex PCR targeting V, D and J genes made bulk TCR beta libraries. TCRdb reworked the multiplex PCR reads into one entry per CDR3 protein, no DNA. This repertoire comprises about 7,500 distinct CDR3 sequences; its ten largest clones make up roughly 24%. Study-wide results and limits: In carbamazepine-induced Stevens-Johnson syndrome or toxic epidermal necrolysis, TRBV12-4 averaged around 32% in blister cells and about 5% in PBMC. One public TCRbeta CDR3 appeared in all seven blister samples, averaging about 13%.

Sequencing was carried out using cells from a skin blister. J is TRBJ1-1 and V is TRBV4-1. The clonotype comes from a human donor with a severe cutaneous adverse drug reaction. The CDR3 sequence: CASSQEGLITEAFF.